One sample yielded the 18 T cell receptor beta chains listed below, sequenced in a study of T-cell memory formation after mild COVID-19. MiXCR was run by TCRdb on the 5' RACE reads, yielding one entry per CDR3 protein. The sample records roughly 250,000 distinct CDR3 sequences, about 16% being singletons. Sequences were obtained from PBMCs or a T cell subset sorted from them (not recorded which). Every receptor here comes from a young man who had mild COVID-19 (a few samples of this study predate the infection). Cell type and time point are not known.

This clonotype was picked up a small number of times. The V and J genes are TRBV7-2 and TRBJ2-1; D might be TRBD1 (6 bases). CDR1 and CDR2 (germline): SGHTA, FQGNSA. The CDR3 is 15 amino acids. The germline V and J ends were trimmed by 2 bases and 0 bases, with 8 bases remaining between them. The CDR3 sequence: CASSLQGGSYNEQFF. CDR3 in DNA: TGTGCCAGCAGCTTACAAGGGGGCTCCTACAATGAGCAGTTCTTC.

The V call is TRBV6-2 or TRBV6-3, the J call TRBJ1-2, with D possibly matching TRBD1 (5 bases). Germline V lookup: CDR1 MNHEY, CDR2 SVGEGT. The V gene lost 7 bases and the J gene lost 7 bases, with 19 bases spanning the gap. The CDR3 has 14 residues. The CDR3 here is CASIEGQESSGYTF. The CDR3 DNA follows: TGTGCCAGCATTGAGGGGCAGGAGTCCAGTGGCTACACCTTC.

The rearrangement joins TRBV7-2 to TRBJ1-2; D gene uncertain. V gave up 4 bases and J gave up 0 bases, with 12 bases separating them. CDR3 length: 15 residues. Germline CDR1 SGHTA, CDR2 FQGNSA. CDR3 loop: CASSSRRATNYGYTF. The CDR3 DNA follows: TGTGCCAGCAGCTCCCGTCGGGCGACTAACTATGGCTACACCTTC.

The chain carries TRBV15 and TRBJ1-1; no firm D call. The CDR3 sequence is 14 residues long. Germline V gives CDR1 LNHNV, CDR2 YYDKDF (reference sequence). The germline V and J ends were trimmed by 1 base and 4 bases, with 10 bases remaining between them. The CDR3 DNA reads TGTGCCACCAGCAGAGTGCCGGGCTCCACTGAAGCTTTCTTT. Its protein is CATSRVPGSTEAFF.

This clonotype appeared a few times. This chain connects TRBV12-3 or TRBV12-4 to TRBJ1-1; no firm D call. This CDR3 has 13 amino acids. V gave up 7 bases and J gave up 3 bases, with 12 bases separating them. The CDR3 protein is CASNRGPDTEAFF. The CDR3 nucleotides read TGTGCCAGCAACCGGGGTCCGGACACTGAAGCTTTCTTT.

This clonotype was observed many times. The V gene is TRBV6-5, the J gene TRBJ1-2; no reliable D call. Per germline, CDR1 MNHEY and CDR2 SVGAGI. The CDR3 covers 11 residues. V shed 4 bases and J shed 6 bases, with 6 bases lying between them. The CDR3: CASSSGDGYTF. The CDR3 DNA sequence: TGTGCCAGCAGTTCCGGGGATGGCTACACCTTC.

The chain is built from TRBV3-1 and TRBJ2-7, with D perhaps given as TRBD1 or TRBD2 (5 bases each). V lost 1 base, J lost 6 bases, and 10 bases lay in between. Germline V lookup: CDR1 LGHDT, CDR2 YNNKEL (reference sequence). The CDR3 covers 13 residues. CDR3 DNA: TGTGCCAGCAGCCAAGGGGGGACGGGCGAGCAGTACGTC. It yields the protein CASSQGGTGEQYV.

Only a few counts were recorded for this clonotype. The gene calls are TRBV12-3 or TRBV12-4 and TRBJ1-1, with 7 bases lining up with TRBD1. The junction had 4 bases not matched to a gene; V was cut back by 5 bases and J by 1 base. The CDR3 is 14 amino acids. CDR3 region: CASSLRGTNTEAFF. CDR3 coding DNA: TGTGCCAGCAGTCTCAGGGGGACGAACACTGAAGCTTTCTTT.

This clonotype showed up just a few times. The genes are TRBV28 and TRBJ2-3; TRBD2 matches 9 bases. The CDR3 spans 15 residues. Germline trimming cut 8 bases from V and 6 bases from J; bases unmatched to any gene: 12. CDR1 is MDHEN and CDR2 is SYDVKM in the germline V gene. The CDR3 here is CASASSGDRTDTQYF. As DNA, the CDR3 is TGTGCCAGCGCGTCTAGCGGGGACCGGACGGATACGCAGTATTTT.

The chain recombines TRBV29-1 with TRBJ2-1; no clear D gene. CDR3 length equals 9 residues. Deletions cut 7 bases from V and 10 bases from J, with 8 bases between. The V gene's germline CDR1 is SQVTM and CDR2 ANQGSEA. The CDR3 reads CSAGWEQFF. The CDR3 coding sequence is TGCAGCGCCGGGTGGGAGCAGTTCTTC.

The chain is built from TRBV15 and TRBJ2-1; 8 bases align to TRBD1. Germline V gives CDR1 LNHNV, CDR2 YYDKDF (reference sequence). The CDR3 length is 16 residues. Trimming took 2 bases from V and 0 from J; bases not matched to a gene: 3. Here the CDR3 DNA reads TGTGCCACCAGCAGATTAGACAGGGGCTCCTACAATGAGCAGTTCTTC. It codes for CATSRLDRGSYNEQFF.

CDR3 residues: CASSQEGGSGINEQFF. CDR3 nucleotides: TGCGCCAGCAGCCAAGAGGGAGGTAGCGGGATCAATGAGCAGTTCTTC. This chain uses TRBV4-1 with TRBJ2-1, with 8 bases that match TRBD2. The CDR3 has 16 amino acids. The V gene's germline CDR1 is MGHRA and CDR2 YSYEKL. Losses at the gene ends were 0 bases for V and 6 bases for J; bases not matched to a gene: 7.

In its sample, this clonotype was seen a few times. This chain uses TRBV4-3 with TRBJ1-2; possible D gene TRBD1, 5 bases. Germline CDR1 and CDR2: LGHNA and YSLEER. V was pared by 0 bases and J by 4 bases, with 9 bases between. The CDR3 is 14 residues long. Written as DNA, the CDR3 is TGCGCCAGCAGCCAAGATTCCGGGGGCTATGGCTACACCTTC. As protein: CASSQDSGGYGYTF.

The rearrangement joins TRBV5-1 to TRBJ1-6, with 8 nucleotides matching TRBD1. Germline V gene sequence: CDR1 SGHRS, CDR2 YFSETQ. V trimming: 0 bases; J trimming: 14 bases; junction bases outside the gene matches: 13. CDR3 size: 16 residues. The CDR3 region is CASSLGSTGAIKTLHF. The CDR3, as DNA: TGCGCCAGCAGCTTGGGATCGACAGGGGCCATAAAGACCCTCCACTTT.

DNA of the CDR3: TGTGCCAGCAGCCCCTCTTTGGCCTACGAGCAGTACGTC. It translates to CASSPSLAYEQYV. V is TRBV7-6 and J is TRBJ2-7, with unresolved D. Trimming cost V 5 bases and J 2 bases, with 10 bases left between them. Per the germline V gene, CDR1 is SGHVS and CDR2 is FNYEAQ. The length of the CDR3 is 13 residues.

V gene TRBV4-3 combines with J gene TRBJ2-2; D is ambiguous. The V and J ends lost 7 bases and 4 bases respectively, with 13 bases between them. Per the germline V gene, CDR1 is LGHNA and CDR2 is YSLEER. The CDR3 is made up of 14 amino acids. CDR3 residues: CASTTGFTTGELFF. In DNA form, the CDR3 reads TGCGCCAGCACCACCGGGTTCACCACCGGGGAGCTGTTTTTT.

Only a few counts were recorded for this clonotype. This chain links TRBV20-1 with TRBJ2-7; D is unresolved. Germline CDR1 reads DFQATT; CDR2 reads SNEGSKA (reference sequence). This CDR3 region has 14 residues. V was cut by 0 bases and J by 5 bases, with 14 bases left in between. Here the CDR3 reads CSAREVGEYHEQYF. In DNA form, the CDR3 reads TGCAGTGCTAGAGAGGTTGGGGAATACCACGAGCAGTACTTC.

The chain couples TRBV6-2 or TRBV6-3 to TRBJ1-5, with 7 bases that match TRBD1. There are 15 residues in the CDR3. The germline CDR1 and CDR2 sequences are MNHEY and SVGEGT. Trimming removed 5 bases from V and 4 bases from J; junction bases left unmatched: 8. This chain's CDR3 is CASSGSGTENQPQHF. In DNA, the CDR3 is TGTGCCAGCAGTGGCTCCGGGACAGAGAATCAGCCCCAGCATTTT.